The sequence of this TCR beta chain was determined in a study of blood T cell repertoires in COVID-19. Background on the study: From T cells, B-cell-depleted T cells, or PBMCs came the material, which was cDNA or gDNA.

Between the trimmed V and J ends, which lost 4 bases and 5 bases, there was a span of 13 bases. This CDR3 has 14 amino acids. CDR1 is KGHDR and CDR2 is SFDVKD in the germline V gene. Original handling: Amplification with reference gene primers provided the estimates of nucleated cell counts. TCRdb's copy holds only in-frame clones and misses some; the assay was immunoSEQ multiplex PCR. V and J calls and clone size are those listed in that table; D and trimming were worked out from the DNA. The table includes under 350,000 clones, approximately 87% detected once. The specimen sequenced was peripheral blood. This chain joins TRBV24-1 and TRBJ2-5, with D uncertain. This receptor was identified in a man in his 60s who had recovered from COVID-19. For the CDR3, the DNA is TGTGCCACCAGTGACCCTGGGCCTGGGGAGACCCAGTACTTC. This encodes CATSDPGPGETQYF.